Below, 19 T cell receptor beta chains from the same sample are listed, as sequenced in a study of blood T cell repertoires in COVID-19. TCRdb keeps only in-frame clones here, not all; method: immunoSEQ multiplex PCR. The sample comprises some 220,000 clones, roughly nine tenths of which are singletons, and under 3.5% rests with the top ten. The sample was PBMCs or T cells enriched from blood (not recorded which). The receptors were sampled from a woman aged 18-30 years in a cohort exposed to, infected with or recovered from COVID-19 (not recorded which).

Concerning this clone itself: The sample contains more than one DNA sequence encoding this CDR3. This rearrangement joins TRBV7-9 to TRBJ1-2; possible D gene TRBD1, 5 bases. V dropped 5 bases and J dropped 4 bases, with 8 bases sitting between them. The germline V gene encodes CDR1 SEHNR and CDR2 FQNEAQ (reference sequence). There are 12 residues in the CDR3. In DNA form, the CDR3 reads TGTGCCAGCAGCGAGGGACTCTATGGCTACACCTTC. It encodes CASSEGLYGYTF.

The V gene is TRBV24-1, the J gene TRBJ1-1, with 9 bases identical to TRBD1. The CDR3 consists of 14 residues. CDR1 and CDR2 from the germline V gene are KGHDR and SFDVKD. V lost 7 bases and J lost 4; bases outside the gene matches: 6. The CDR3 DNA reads TGTGCCACCAGGGGGACAGGGATGATCACTGAAGCTTTCTTT. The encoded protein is CATRGTGMITEAFF.

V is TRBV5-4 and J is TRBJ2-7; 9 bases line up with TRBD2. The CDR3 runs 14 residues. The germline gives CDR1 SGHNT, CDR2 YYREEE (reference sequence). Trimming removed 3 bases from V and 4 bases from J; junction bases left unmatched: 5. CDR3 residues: CASSSAGGGYEQYF. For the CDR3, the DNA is TGTGCCAGCAGCTCCGCGGGAGGGGGTTACGAGCAGTACTTC. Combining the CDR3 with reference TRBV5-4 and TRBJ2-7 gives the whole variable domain ETGVTQSPTHLIKTRGQQVTLRCSSQSGHNTVSWYQQALGQGPQFIFQYYREEENGRGNFPPRFSGLQFPNYSSELNVNALELDDSALYLCASSSAGGGYEQYFGPGTRLTVT.

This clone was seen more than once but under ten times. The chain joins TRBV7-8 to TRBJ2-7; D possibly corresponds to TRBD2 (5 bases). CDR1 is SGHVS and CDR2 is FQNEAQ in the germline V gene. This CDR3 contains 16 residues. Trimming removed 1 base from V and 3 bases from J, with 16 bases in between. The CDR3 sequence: CASSLVVGEGNYEQYF. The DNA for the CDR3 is TGTGCCAGCAGCTTAGTCGTGGGTGAGGGCAACTACGAGCAGTACTTC.

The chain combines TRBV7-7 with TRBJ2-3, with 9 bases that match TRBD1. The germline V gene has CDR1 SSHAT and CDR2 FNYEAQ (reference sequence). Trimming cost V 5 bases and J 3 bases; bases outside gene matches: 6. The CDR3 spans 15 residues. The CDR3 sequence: CASSTGQGGTDTQYF. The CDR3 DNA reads TGTGCCAGCAGCACGGGACAGGGAGGGACAGATACGCAGTATTTT.

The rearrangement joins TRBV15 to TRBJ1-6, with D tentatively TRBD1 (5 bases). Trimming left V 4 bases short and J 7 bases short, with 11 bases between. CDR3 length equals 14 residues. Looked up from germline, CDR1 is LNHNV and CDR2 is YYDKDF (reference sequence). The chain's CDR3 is CATSNLGRNSPLHF. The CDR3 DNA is TGTGCCACCAGCAACTTGGGGCGGAATTCACCCCTCCACTTT.

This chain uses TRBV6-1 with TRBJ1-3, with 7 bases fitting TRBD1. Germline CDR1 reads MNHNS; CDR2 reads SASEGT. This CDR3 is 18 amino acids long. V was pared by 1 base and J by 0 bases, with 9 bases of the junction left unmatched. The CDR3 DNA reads TGTGCCAGCAGTGAAGGGGCGACAGGGCCCTCCTCTGGAAACACCATATATTTT. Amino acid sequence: CASSEGATGPSSGNTIYF.

The CDR3 spells CASSPPQGHQHF. The DNA of the CDR3 is TGTGCCAGCAGCCCCCCCCAGGGGCACCAGCATTTT. The chain links TRBV7-8 to TRBJ1-5; possibly TRBD1 for D (6 bases). V was pared by 5 bases and J by 12 bases, with 14 bases between. The CDR3 loop spans 12 amino acids. The germline V gene has CDR1 SGHVS and CDR2 FQNEAQ.

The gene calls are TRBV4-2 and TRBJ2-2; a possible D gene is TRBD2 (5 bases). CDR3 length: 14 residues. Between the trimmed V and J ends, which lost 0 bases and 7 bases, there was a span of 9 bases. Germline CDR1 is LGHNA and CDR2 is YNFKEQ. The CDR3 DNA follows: TGTGCCAGCAGCCAAGACGAGGGTAGCGGGGAGCTGTTTTTT. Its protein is CASSQDEGSGELFF.

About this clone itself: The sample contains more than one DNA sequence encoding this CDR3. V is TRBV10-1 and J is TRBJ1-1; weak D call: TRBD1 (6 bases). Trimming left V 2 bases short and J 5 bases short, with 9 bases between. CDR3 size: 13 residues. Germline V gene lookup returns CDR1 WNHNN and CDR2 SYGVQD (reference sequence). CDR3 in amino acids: CASSEQQGTEAFF. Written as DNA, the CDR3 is TGCGCCAGCAGTGAGCAACAGGGAACTGAAGCTTTCTTT.

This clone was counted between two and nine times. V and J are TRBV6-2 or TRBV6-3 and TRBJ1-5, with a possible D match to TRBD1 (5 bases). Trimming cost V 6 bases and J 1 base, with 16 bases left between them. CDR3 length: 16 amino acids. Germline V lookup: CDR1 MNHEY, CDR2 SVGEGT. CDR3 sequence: CASSPRDFRSNQPQHF. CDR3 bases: TGTGCCAGCAGCCCTAGGGACTTCAGGAGCAATCAGCCCCAGCATTTT.

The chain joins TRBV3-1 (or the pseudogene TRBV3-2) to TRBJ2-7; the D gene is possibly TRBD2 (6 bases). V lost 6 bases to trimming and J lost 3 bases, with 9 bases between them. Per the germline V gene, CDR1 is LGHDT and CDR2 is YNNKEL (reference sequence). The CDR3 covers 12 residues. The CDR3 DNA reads TGTGCCAGCAGTCGAGCGGGCTACGAGCAGTACTTC. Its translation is CASSRAGYEQYF.

CDR3 loop: CASSPGTGRFSEKLFF. CDR3 sequence (DNA): TGTGCCAGCAGCCCCGGGACAGGTCGGTTTAGTGAAAAACTGTTTTTT. The chain employs TRBV28 and TRBJ1-4; 8 bases line up with TRBD1. CDR3 length: 16 amino acids. Germline V gene lookup returns CDR1 MDHEN and CDR2 SYDVKM. J was trimmed by 7 bases and V by 6 bases; bases with no gene match: 13.

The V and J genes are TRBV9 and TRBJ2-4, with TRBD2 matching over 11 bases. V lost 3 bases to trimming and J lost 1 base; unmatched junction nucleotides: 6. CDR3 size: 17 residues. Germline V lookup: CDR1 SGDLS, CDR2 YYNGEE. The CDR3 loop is CASSEGTSGGAKNIQYF. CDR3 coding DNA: TGTGCCAGCAGCGAAGGGACTAGCGGTGGGGCCAAAAACATTCAGTACTTC.

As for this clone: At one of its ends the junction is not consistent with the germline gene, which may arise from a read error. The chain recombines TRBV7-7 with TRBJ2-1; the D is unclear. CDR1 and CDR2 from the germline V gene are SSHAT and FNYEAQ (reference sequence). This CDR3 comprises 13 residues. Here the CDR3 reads CASSFERGNEQFF. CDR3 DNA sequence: TGTGCTAGCAGCTTTGAACGAGGCAATGAGCAGTTCTTC.

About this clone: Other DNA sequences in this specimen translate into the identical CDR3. DNA for the CDR3: TGTGCCAGCTCACCCGACAGAACAAACACTGAAGCTTTCTTT. Translating it yields CASSPDRTNTEAFF. This chain connects TRBV18 to TRBJ1-1; D perhaps matches TRBD1 (5 bases). The germline V and J ends were trimmed by 3 bases and 2 bases, with 10 bases remaining between them. Germline assignment: CDR1 KGHSH and CDR2 LQKENI. The CDR3 spans 14 residues.

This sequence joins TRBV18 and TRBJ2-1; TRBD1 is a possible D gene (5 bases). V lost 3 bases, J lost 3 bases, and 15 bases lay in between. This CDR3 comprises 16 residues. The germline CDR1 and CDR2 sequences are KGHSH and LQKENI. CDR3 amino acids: CASSPILGDSYNEQFF. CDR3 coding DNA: TGTGCCAGCTCACCTATCCTGGGTGACAGCTACAATGAGCAGTTCTTC.

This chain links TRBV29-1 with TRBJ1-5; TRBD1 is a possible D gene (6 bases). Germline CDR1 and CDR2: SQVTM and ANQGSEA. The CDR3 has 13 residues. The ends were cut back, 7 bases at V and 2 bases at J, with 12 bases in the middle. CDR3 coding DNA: TGCAGCGCCCAGTCAGGGGGCAATCAGCCCCAGCATTTT. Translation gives CSAQSGGNQPQHF.

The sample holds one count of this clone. This CDR3 is CASRIAGVGVNEQFF. CDR3 sequence (DNA): TGTGCCAGTCGAATAGCGGGAGTGGGGGTGAATGAGCAGTTCTTC. The chain combines TRBV6-5 with TRBJ2-1; 9 bases are shared with TRBD2. This CDR3 has 15 residues. CDR1 and CDR2 from the germline V gene are MNHEY and SVGAGI. With 9 bases clipped from V and 7 bases from J, the junction kept 13 bases outside the gene matches.